This entry lists 26 T cell receptor beta chains sequenced from one sample in a study of blood T cell repertoires in COVID-19. Generated by immunoSEQ multiplex PCR, the TCRdb table keeps only in-frame clones and is missing some. This table has 100,000 to 150,000 clones, 70% to 90% appearing once. The sample was peripheral blood. Source of these receptors: an elderly woman with acute or convalescent COVID-19.

The chain recombines TRBV24-1 with TRBJ2-5; 10 bases fit TRBD2. In germline, CDR1 is KGHDR, CDR2 SFDVKD. The CDR3 runs to 15 residues. Losses at the gene ends were 4 bases for V and 5 bases for J; bases not matched to a gene: 6. Written as DNA, the CDR3 is TGTGCCACCAGTGACTTTAGCGGGGGGAGTGAGACCCAGTACTTC. As protein: CATSDFSGGSETQYF.

This clone was picked up one time. The V and J genes are TRBV5-1 and TRBJ2-2; D perhaps matches TRBD1 (5 bases). The CDR3 consists of 15 residues. Germline CDR1 and CDR2: SGHRS and YFSETQ. Trimming shortened V by 1 base and J by 5 bases, and 12 bases separated the two germline ends. This CDR3 is CASSLWGSATGELFF. The CDR3 DNA reads TGCGCCAGCAGCTTGTGGGGCTCCGCTACCGGGGAGCTGTTTTTT.

This clone occurred a few times. This rearrangement joins TRBV6-2 or TRBV6-3 to TRBJ2-7, with D tentatively TRBD2 (5 bases). There are 15 residues in the CDR3. Deletions cut 6 bases from V and 1 base from J, with 16 bases between. CDR1 and CDR2 from the germline V gene are MNHEY and SVGEGT. The CDR3 spells CASSLRQRRSYEQYF. CDR3 in DNA: TGTGCCAGCAGCCTCCGCCAAAGGAGGTCCTACGAGCAGTACTTC.

This clone was counted between two and nine times. The chain couples TRBV28 to TRBJ1-2, with TRBD1 as a possible D gene (6 bases). Deletions cut 4 bases from V and 5 bases from J, with 17 bases between. The CDR3 contains 15 residues. Germline CDR1 MDHEN, CDR2 SYDVKM. In DNA, the CDR3 is TGTGCCAGCAGTTCCTACCGGGGGGGCGAATATGGCTACACCTTC. Its translation is CASSSYRGGEYGYTF.

The genes are TRBV4-2 and TRBJ2-3, with TRBD2 matching 14 bases. The CDR3 contains 17 residues. V was clipped by 1 base and J by 2 bases; unmatched bases: 2. Germline lookup yields CDR1 LGHNA and CDR2 YNFKEQ. The CDR3 sequence is CASSQVGLAGVTDTQYF. CDR3 in DNA: TGTGCCAGCAGCCAAGTGGGACTAGCGGGGGTCACAGATACGCAGTATTTT.

This chain joins TRBV6-5 and TRBJ2-1; 14 bases line up with TRBD2. The ends lost 10 bases at V and 7 bases at J; junction bases unmatched: 6. The germline gives CDR1 MNHEY, CDR2 SVGAGI. The length of the CDR3 is 14 residues. Here the CDR3 DNA reads TGTGCCACCGCGGGACTAGCGGGGGCTAATGAGCAGTTCTTC. Translating gives CATAGLAGANEQFF.

This chain's CDR3 is CASSYGDSPLHF. CDR3 sequence (DNA): TGTGCCAGCAGCTATGGAGATTCACCCCTCCACTTT. The J gene is TRBJ1-6, the V gene TRBV7-9; no definite D call. Trimming took off 4 bases at V and 8 bases at J, with 6 bases between the two ends. Germline assignment: CDR1 SEHNR and CDR2 FQNEAQ (reference sequence). This CDR3 has 12 residues.

This clone was seen once. This chain connects TRBV6-2 or TRBV6-3 to TRBJ1-6; no clear D. Germline V gene sequence: CDR1 MNHEY, CDR2 SVGEGT. The CDR3 is 14 amino acids. The germline V and J ends were trimmed by 2 bases and 7 bases, with 9 bases remaining between them. The CDR3 here is CASSYPRRNSPLHF. The CDR3 DNA sequence: TGTGCCAGCAGTTACCCCCGGAGAAATTCACCCCTCCACTTT.

In DNA, the CDR3 is TGTGCCAGTAGTATGGTGGGACAGGGGACCTCACCCCTCCACTTT. Residues: CASSMVGQGTSPLHF. The gene calls are TRBV19 and TRBJ1-6, with 10 bases fitting TRBD1. This CDR3 contains 15 residues. Germline CDR1 is LNHDA and CDR2 is SQIVND (reference sequence). Unmatched junction bases numbered 6, after V lost 3 bases and J lost 10 bases. Using reference TRBV19 and TRBJ1-6 for the parts outside the CDR3, the full variable domain is DGGITQSPKYLFRKEGQNVTLSCEQNLNHDAMYWYRQDPGQGLRLIYYSQIVNDFQKGDIAEGYSVSREKKESFPLTVTSAQKNPTAFYLCASSMVGQGTSPLHFGNGTRLTVT.

This chain connects TRBV7-7 to TRBJ2-1; 8 nucleotides agree with TRBD2. The V gene's germline CDR1 is SSHAT and CDR2 FNYEAQ (reference sequence). The CDR3 spans 16 residues. V gave up 5 bases and J gave up 3 bases; unmatched junction bases: 9. This chain's CDR3 is CASSTGTRKGYNEQFF. For the CDR3, the DNA is TGTGCCAGCAGCACAGGGACTAGGAAGGGCTACAATGAGCAGTTCTTC.

The rearrangement joins TRBV10-3 to TRBJ1-6; 9 nucleotides line up with TRBD1. There are 14 residues in the CDR3. With 6 bases clipped from V and 5 bases from J, the junction kept 2 bases outside the gene matches. In germline, CDR1 is ENHRY, CDR2 SYGVKD. CDR3 region: CAIRGQGDNSPLHF. The CDR3 DNA follows: TGTGCCATCAGGGGACAGGGAGATAATTCACCCCTCCACTTT.

This clone turned up a few times. The chain carries TRBV27 and TRBJ1-2, with a tentative D call TRBD1 (6 bases). The CDR3 is 15 amino acids. Trimming stripped 5 bases from V and 3 bases from J, with 16 bases between. Germline V gene lookup returns CDR1 MNHEY and CDR2 SMNVEV (reference sequence). CDR3 DNA: TGTGCCAGCAGTGATTACGGGGAGGGGGACTATGGCTACACCTTC. It is translated as CASSDYGEGDYGYTF.

The chain uses TRBV19 and TRBJ1-5; D is possibly TRBD1 (6 bases). The CDR3 has 14 residues. Germline CDR1 and CDR2: LNHDA and SQIVND (reference sequence). Trimming pared 3 bases from V and 6 bases from J, leaving 12 bases between. CDR3 nucleotides: TGTGCCAGTAGTATGAACAGGGAGGGTCAGCCCCAGCATTTT. It translates to CASSMNREGQPQHF.

This chain joins TRBV6-6 and TRBJ1-2; TRBD1 is a possible D gene (6 bases). Germline assignment: CDR1 MNHNY and CDR2 SVGAGI (reference sequence). CDR3 length equals 12 residues. The V and J ends lost 5 bases and 8 bases respectively, with 12 bases between them. The CDR3 DNA reads as TGTGCCAGCAGTACAGGGTTAGGAGGCTACACCTTC. Protein product: CASSTGLGGYTF.

The chain recombines TRBV28 with TRBJ1-1; D unresolved. V lost 8 bases to trimming and J lost 0 bases, with 7 bases between them. The CDR3 has 12 amino acids. Per the germline V gene, CDR1 is MDHEN and CDR2 is SYDVKM. The CDR3 DNA reads TGTGCCAGCGGTAGATTGAACACTGAAGCTTTCTTT. Translation: CASGRLNTEAFF.

This sequence joins TRBV10-2 and TRBJ1-2, with D hard to call. The CDR3 runs 13 residues. Germline V gene lookup returns CDR1 WSHSY and CDR2 SAAADI. Trimming took 7 bases from V and 2 from J, leaving 11 bases between them. DNA of the CDR3: TGCGCCAGCACCGTGCCCGGGAACTATGGCTACACCTTC. This gives the protein CASTVPGNYGYTF.

The rearrangement uses TRBV5-1 and TRBJ1-4, with D unresolved. There are 15 residues in the CDR3. CDR1 and CDR2 from the germline V gene are SGHRS and YFSETQ. V shed 4 bases and J shed 7 bases, with 17 bases lying between them. The CDR3 bases are TGCGCCAGCAGCGCGCAGCCGTCGGAGGGTGAAAAACTGTTTTTT. The encoded protein is CASSAQPSEGEKLFF.

The chain joins TRBV19 to TRBJ1-2; 9 bases match TRBD1. Trimming at V came to 5 bases and at J to 4 bases, leaving 5 bases not matched to a gene. CDR3 size: 14 residues. CDR1 and CDR2 from the germline V gene are LNHDA and SQIVND (reference sequence). DNA of the CDR3: TGTGCCAGTAGTTCGGGGACAGGGTCCTATGGCTACACCTTC. Encoded protein: CASSSGTGSYGYTF.

The chain is built from TRBV7-2 and TRBJ2-5, with 7 bases lining up with TRBD2. The CDR3 has 13 residues. V gave up 3 bases and J gave up 7 bases; unmatched junction bases: 5. The germline gives CDR1 SGHTA, CDR2 FQGNSA. CDR3 in DNA: TGTGCCAGCAGCTTCAGCGGGGAGGGGACCCAGTACTTC. This encodes CASSFSGEGTQYF.

This sequence joins TRBV5-1 and TRBJ1-6; 11 nucleotides agree with TRBD1. CDR1 and CDR2 (germline): SGHRS, YFSETQ. The J segment lost 10 bases and the V segment lost 0 bases, leaving 6 bases of the junction unmatched. The CDR3 length is 16 residues. The CDR3 region has the DNA TGCGCCAGCAGCTTGGTTTTGGACAGGGGGCTGTCACCCCTCCACTTT. Translation: CASSLVLDRGLSPLHF. Full variable domain (missing parts from reference TRBV5-1 and TRBJ1-6): KAGVTQTPRYLIKTRGQQVTLSCSPISGHRSVSWYQQTPGQGLQFLFEYFSETQRNKGNFPGRFSGRQFSNSRSEMNVSTLELGDSALYLCASSLVLDRGLSPLHFGNGTRLTVT.

The V call is TRBV18, the J call TRBJ1-3; no clear D. Trimming took 0 bases from V and 1 from J, leaving 10 bases between them. The CDR3 has 16 residues. Looked up from germline, CDR1 is KGHSH and CDR2 is LQKENI. The CDR3 DNA reads TGTGCCAGCTCACCACCAGCGGAGGGTTCTGGAAACACCATATATTTT. Translation gives CASSPPAEGSGNTIYF.

This clone came up a few times. The chain links TRBV19 to TRBJ1-6; maybe TRBD1 (6 bases). The length of the CDR3 is 15 residues. Germline V gene lookup returns CDR1 LNHDA and CDR2 SQIVND (reference sequence). Trimming pared 4 bases from V and 6 bases from J, leaving 13 bases between. CDR3 in DNA: TGTGCCAGTAGTACACAGGGTCGAAGTAATTCACCCCTCCACTTT. Protein: CASSTQGRSNSPLHF. The full variable domain, completed using reference TRBV19 and TRBJ1-6, is DGGITQSPKYLFRKEGQNVTLSCEQNLNHDAMYWYRQDPGQGLRLIYYSQIVNDFQKGDIAEGYSVSREKKESFPLTVTSAQKNPTAFYLCASSTQGRSNSPLHFGNGTRLTVT.

This clone was counted a few times. The V and J genes are TRBV7-3 and TRBJ2-7; D gene uncertain. Trimming cost V 2 bases and J 7 bases, with 15 bases left between them. The CDR3 spans 14 residues. Germline V lookup: CDR1 SGHTA, CDR2 FQGTGA. CDR3 DNA: TGTGCCAGCAGCTTATATTCCAGCTCGCGGGAGCAGTACTTC. Translating it yields CASSLYSSSREQYF.

The chain joins TRBV18 to TRBJ2-3; TRBD1 matches at 8 bases. The junction had 1 base not matched to a gene; V was cut back by 4 bases and J by 4 bases. Per germline, CDR1 KGHSH and CDR2 LQKENI. The CDR3 extends over 13 amino acids. The chain's CDR3 is CASSLQGADTQYF. CDR3 coding DNA: TGTGCCAGCTCACTACAGGGGGCAGATACGCAGTATTTT. The whole variable domain, remainder taken from reference TRBV18 and TRBJ2-3, is NAGVMQNPRHLVRRRGQEARLRCSPMKGHSHVYWYRQLPEEGLKFMVYLQKENIIDESGMPKERFSAEFPKEGPSILRIQQVVRGDSAAYFCASSLQGADTQYFGPGTRLTVL.

The chain uses TRBV7-9 and TRBJ1-2, with unresolved D. This CDR3 has 14 residues. Germline V gives CDR1 SEHNR, CDR2 FQNEAQ (reference sequence). Trimming shortened V by 5 bases and J by 2 bases, and 12 bases separated the two germline ends. The CDR3 protein is CASSRMRENYGYTF. CDR3 sequence (DNA): TGTGCCAGCAGCCGAATGAGGGAGAACTATGGCTACACCTTC.

The CDR3 region is CASSYDGQANSPLHF. The CDR3, as DNA: TGTGCCAGCAGTTACGATGGCCAGGCCAATTCACCCCTCCACTTT. V and J are TRBV6-5 and TRBJ1-6; D is ambiguous. The CDR3 totals 15 residues. V shed 2 bases and J shed 7 bases, with 12 bases lying between them. From germline, CDR1 is MNHEY and CDR2 SVGAGI.